This T cell receptor (beta chain) was captured by sequencing in a study of CD4 and CD8 cells across lung adenocarcinoma regions. This clonotype was picked up a small number of times. Looked up from germline, CDR1 is WSHSY and CDR2 is SAAADI. The CDR3 runs to 13 residues. The ends were cut back, 6 bases at V and 1 base at J, with 9 bases in the middle. From the PCR reads, TCRdb called clonotypes with MiXCR, one entry per CDR3 protein. In the table there are around 8,000 distinct CDR3 sequences, about 45% of which are singletons. Sequenced material: CD4+ T cells from the margin of a lung tumor. The chain carries TRBV10-2 and TRBJ1-1; TRBD1 is a possible D gene (5 bases). The TCR sequence derives from a female donor with lung adenocarcinoma. The CD4 and CD8 labels of this study may be unreliable. The CDR3 is CASSLQGNTEAFF. The CDR3 DNA sequence: TGCGCCAGCAGCCTTCAGGGGAACACTGAAGCTTTCTTT.